This T cell receptor beta chain was sequenced during a study of cytomegalovirus exposure and HLA in healthy donors. The germline gives CDR1 SNHLY, CDR2 FYNNEI. CDR3 length: 15 amino acids. Trimming took off 0 bases at V and 2 bases at J, with 7 bases between the two ends. The primer mix had 60 Vbeta and 13 Jbeta primers. Assay: immunoSEQ multiplex PCR; the TCRdb copy retains only in-frame clones and omits some. The sample has roughly 120,000 clones; more than 75% are singletons. Sequenced input: PBMCs. The sequence was obtained from a man in his forties in good health and CMV-seronegative. The rearrangement links TRBV2 to TRBJ2-2; D unresolved. CDR3 in amino acids: CASSEARLNTGELFF. CDR3 bases: TGTGCCAGCAGTGAAGCGAGACTCAACACCGGGGAGCTGTTTTTT.